These 6 T cell receptor beta chains were all obtained from the same sample, sequenced in a study of CD4 T cells in relation to SARS-CoV-2 and coronaviruses. Measured with immunoSEQ multiplex PCR; TCRdb has only the in-frame clones, and not every one. The data show 15,000 to 17,000 clones, 65% to 85% seen once. CD4+ T cells from unexposed donors were obtained before the COVID-19 pandemic (2011-2018). Isolation of CD4+ T cells took place after around 11 days in culture. For these receptors, no antigen is known. The specimen sequenced was CD4+ T cells from PBMCs, cultured in vitro. The receptors here all came from a human donor in good health.

This clone was seen a single time. V gene TRBV11-2 combines with J gene TRBJ2-2; a possible D gene is TRBD2 (5 bases). The CDR3 extends over 14 amino acids. V dropped 5 bases and J dropped 2 bases, with 9 bases sitting between them. Germline assignment: CDR1 SGHAT and CDR2 FQNNGV. CDR3 DNA sequence: TGTGCCAGCAGCCTGGGAGTTAACACCGGGGAGCTGTTTTTT. The encoded protein is CASSLGVNTGELFF.

Of note for this clone: The same CDR3 can be traced to other DNA sequences in this sample. The V and J genes are TRBV27 and TRBJ1-2, with 9 nucleotides matching TRBD1. The V gene end was trimmed by 2 bases and the J gene end by 6 bases; junction bases not matched to a gene: 4. This CDR3 is built from 14 residues. Per germline, CDR1 MNHEY and CDR2 SMNVEV (reference sequence). The CDR3 region is CASSLRGTGHGYTF. DNA of the CDR3: TGTGCCAGCAGTTTACGCGGGACAGGGCATGGCTACACCTTC.

This chain joins TRBV6-1 and TRBJ2-7; 7 bases are a match to TRBD1. The CDR3 has 14 residues. The V segment lost 3 bases and the J segment 1 base; nucleotides outside the gene matches: 3. Germline CDR1 MNHNS, CDR2 SASEGT. CDR3 DNA: TGTGCCAGCAGTGAGGCAGGGGGATCCTACGAGCAGTACTTC. This encodes CASSEAGGSYEQYF.

V gene TRBV10-2 combines with J gene TRBJ2-3, with a weak D call TRBD1 (7 bases). Per germline, CDR1 WSHSY and CDR2 SAAADI. CDR3 length: 14 amino acids. The V gene lost 5 bases and the J gene lost 4 bases, with 13 bases spanning the gap. The CDR3: CASSHGRGADTQYF. Here the CDR3 DNA reads TGCGCCAGCAGTCACGGCAGGGGGGCAGATACGCAGTATTTT.

The chain combines TRBV7-9 with TRBJ1-2; D unclear. The CDR3 contains 14 residues. The germline gives CDR1 SEHNR, CDR2 FQNEAQ (reference sequence). V was cut by 2 bases and J by 8 bases, with 15 bases left in between. The CDR3 DNA is TGTGCCAGCAGCTTAATGGACGGCGAAGGGGGCTACACCTTC. Protein sequence: CASSLMDGEGGYTF.

This chain links TRBV30 with TRBJ2-7, with D possibly TRBD1 on 6 matching bases. The CDR3 is 13 amino acids. Trimming took off 1 base at V and 6 bases at J, with 13 bases between the two ends. Per germline, CDR1 GTSNPN and CDR2 SVGIG (reference sequence). In DNA, the CDR3 is TGTGCCTGGAGTGCGCCAACAGGGTTCGAGCAGTACTTC. Protein sequence: CAWSAPTGFEQYF.